Below, one TCR beta chain is given with its context. Its antigen is unknown. One heparinised blood draw averaging around 100 mL was given by each donor. V lost 2 bases to trimming and J lost 0 bases; unmatched junction nucleotides: 9. The CDR3 covers 18 residues. Germline CDR1 SGHAT, CDR2 FQNNGV. This specimen belongs to a study of beta chain features in type 1 diabetes. The sequenced template was cDNA made from the entire isolated RNA. The average read count of naive, central memory and regulatory T cell samples was about 3.3 million. Clones were read by immunoSEQ multiplex PCR, and TCRdb kept only the in-frame ones, dropping some. The table lists 100,000 to 150,000 clones, 17% of them singletons. Findings and caveats of the study: The study found fewer insertions and more deletions at VDJ junctions in type 1 diabetes patients. Relative to healthy donors, patients appeared to have naive, central memory and Treg TCRB repertoires that were more similar. Among all four CD4+ subsets, Type 1 diabetes patients had TCRB CDR3s that were moderately but significantly shorter.

Sequencing used central memory CD4+ T cells from blood. The J gene is TRBJ2-3, the V gene TRBV11-2; 9 bases are a match to TRBD1. This receptor was taken from a man aged 18 to 29 with type 1 diabetes. The CDR3 reads CASSLLGQGLSSTDTQYF. CDR3 in DNA: TGTGCCAGCAGCTTACTGGGACAGGGCCTCTCTAGCACAGATACGCAGTATTTT.